This passage covers 25 T cell receptor beta chains from one sample sequenced in a study of blood T cell repertoires in COVID-19. TCRdb keeps only in-frame clones here, not all; method: immunoSEQ multiplex PCR. The data contain over 50,000 clones, 84% of them singletons. Sequenced: peripheral blood. The receptors were sampled from a man aged 60-69 years with COVID-19, enrolled during active disease.

The V call is TRBV7-2, the J call TRBJ2-5; 12 bases are a match to TRBD2. With V trimmed by 5 bases and J by 4 bases, 2 bases remained unmatched. Germline V gene data show CDR1 as SGHTA and CDR2 as FQGNSA. The CDR3 totals 14 residues. CDR3 sequence (DNA): TGTGCCAGCAGCAGGGGACTAGCGGGAGAGACCCAGTACTTC. It yields the protein CASSRGLAGETQYF.

The J gene is TRBJ2-1, the V gene TRBV19; 11 bases are shared with TRBD2. The germline V gene has CDR1 LNHDA and CDR2 SQIVND (reference sequence). V dropped 6 bases and J dropped 6; count of bases not matched to a gene: 7. The CDR3 spans 15 residues. The CDR3 loop is CASRTSGDEGNEQFF. CDR3 sequence (DNA): TGTGCCAGTAGGACTAGCGGGGATGAAGGCAATGAGCAGTTCTTC.

CDR3 nucleotides: TGCACCACTCGGACAGGGCAAGAGACCCAGTACTTC. This translates into CTTRTGQETQYF. The chain couples TRBV29-1 to TRBJ2-5; 8 nucleotides line up with TRBD1. The CDR3 has 12 residues. Germline CDR1 is SQVTM and CDR2 is ANQGSEA.

This rearrangement joins TRBV6-5 to TRBJ2-5; 8 positions agree with TRBD2. V gave up 0 bases and J gave up 5 bases; unmatched junction bases: 8. Looked up from germline, CDR1 is MNHEY and CDR2 is SVGAGI. CDR3 length: 16 residues. This CDR3 is CASSYSGRGEGETQYF. In DNA form, the CDR3 reads TGTGCCAGCAGTTACTCTGGGCGGGGGGAAGGGGAGACCCAGTACTTC.

The V and J genes are TRBV4-1 and TRBJ2-2, with 9 positions matching TRBD2. CDR1 is MGHRA and CDR2 is YSYEKL in the germline V gene. CDR3 length equals 15 residues. The trim removed 3 bases at V and 7 bases at J, leaving 6 bases unmatched. CDR3 coding DNA: TGCGCCAGCAGCCAGAGGGGACTAGCTGGCGGGGAGCTGTTTTTT. As protein: CASSQRGLAGGELFF.

This clone was recorded a few times. This rearrangement joins TRBV5-1 to TRBJ2-5; D uncertain. Trimming shortened V by 0 bases and J by 6 bases, and 15 bases separated the two germline ends. The CDR3 has 15 residues. From germline, CDR1 is SGHRS and CDR2 YFSETQ. The CDR3 is CASSLGFEALQTQYF. The CDR3 coding sequence is TGCGCCAGCAGCTTGGGTTTCGAGGCGCTTCAGACCCAGTACTTC.

In DNA form, the CDR3 reads TGTGCCAGCAGCTTTAACAATGAGCAGTTCTTC. It specifies CASSFNNEQFF. The chain joins TRBV5-6 to TRBJ2-1, with D unresolved. The CDR3 totals 11 residues. V gave up 2 bases and J gave up 5 bases, with 2 bases separating them. From germline, CDR1 is SGHDT and CDR2 YYEEEE.

This clone was seen repeatedly, ten times or more. The V call is TRBV3-1 (or the pseudogene TRBV3-2), the J call TRBJ1-2; possible D gene TRBD1, 6 bases. Germline CDR1 and CDR2: LGHDT and YNNKEL (reference sequence). The CDR3 is made up of 18 amino acids. V lost 0 bases, J lost 2 bases, and 19 bases lay in between. The CDR3 DNA follows: TGTGCCAGCAGCCAAGACATTAGGATGGGACATAGGAACTATGGCTACACCTTC. Protein sequence: CASSQDIRMGHRNYGYTF.

The chain has TRBV28 and TRBJ1-5; 8 positions agree with TRBD1. This CDR3 has 14 residues. The ends lost 5 bases at V and 4 bases at J; junction bases unmatched: 4. The germline gives CDR1 MDHEN, CDR2 SYDVKM. CDR3 loop: CASSGTGLNQPQHF. The CDR3 DNA reads TGTGCCAGCAGTGGGACAGGTTTGAATCAGCCCCAGCATTTT.

This clone was detected only once. The chain carries TRBV27 and TRBJ2-7; 9 nucleotides match TRBD1. Germline CDR1 and CDR2: MNHEY and SMNVEV (reference sequence). J was trimmed by 2 bases and V by 6 bases; bases with no gene match: 2. This CDR3 is built from 13 residues. The CDR3 is CASRRTGAYEQYF. The CDR3 nucleotides read TGTGCCAGCAGGAGGACAGGGGCCTACGAGCAGTACTTC.

In the case of this clone: Additional DNA sequences in this sample encode the identical CDR3. This chain links TRBV10-3 with TRBJ2-7; D gene uncertain. Trimming pared 5 bases from V and 0 bases from J, leaving 5 bases between. Germline V gene data show CDR1 as ENHRY and CDR2 as SYGVKD. This CDR3 spans 12 amino acids. CDR3 nucleotide sequence: TGTGCCATCAGTCCCGGCTCCTACGAGCAGTACTTC. Residues: CAISPGSYEQYF.

The chain employs TRBV5-5 and TRBJ2-2, with 8 bases aligning to TRBD1. Germline trimming cut 4 bases from V and 4 bases from J; bases unmatched to any gene: 9. Germline lookup yields CDR1 SGHKS and CDR2 YYEKEE (reference sequence). The CDR3 has 16 residues. CDR3 protein: CASSVNRGTGTGELFF. As DNA, the CDR3 is TGTGCCAGCAGCGTCAACAGGGGGACAGGCACCGGGGAGCTGTTTTTT.

The genes are TRBV5-1 and TRBJ2-7, with 7 bases lining up with TRBD2. Per germline, CDR1 SGHRS and CDR2 YFSETQ. J was trimmed by 2 bases and V by 0 bases; bases with no gene match: 2. There are 14 residues in the CDR3. This CDR3 is CASSLGTRAYEQYF. The CDR3 DNA reads as TGCGCCAGCAGCTTGGGGACTAGAGCCTACGAGCAGTACTTC.

The chain carries TRBV27 and TRBJ2-3; a possible D gene is TRBD1 (7 bases). The CDR3 runs to 16 residues. Per the germline V gene, CDR1 is MNHEY and CDR2 is SMNVEV (reference sequence). Trimming shortened V by 5 bases and J by 6 bases, and 21 bases separated the two germline ends. The CDR3, as DNA: TGTGCCAGCAGTATCCAGGGGGGCACCGTCTCCGATACGCAGTATTTT. Amino acids: CASSIQGGTVSDTQYF.

The chain has TRBV9 and TRBJ2-2; 8 nucleotides align to TRBD2. With 4 bases clipped from V and 3 bases from J, the junction kept 8 bases outside the gene matches. Germline CDR1 SGDLS, CDR2 YYNGEE. This CDR3 has 16 amino acids. Written as DNA, the CDR3 is TGTGCCAGCAGCCCTGGCGGGGGGCCCCACACCGGGGAGCTGTTTTTT. It encodes CASSPGGGPHTGELFF.

V is TRBV19 and J is TRBJ1-2; 9 bases are shared with TRBD1. This CDR3 spans 12 amino acids. The trim removed 6 bases at V and 8 bases at J, leaving 4 bases unmatched. Germline CDR1 reads LNHDA; CDR2 reads SQIVND (reference sequence). The CDR3, as DNA: TGTGCCAGTAGCAGGGACAGGGAGGGCTACACCTTC. It specifies CASSRDREGYTF.

The chain has TRBV5-1 and TRBJ1-6; 7 bases agree with TRBD1. Trimming took 3 bases from V and 7 from J; bases not matched to a gene: 7. CDR1 and CDR2 (germline): SGHRS, YFSETQ. This CDR3 is built from 15 residues. This chain's CDR3 is CASSSRDSENSPLHF. CDR3 nucleotide sequence: TGCGCCAGCAGCTCCCGGGACAGCGAAAATTCACCCCTCCACTTT.

CDR3 nucleotides: TGTGCCAGCAGGCGGGACAGGGGACGCAATGAGCAGTTCTTC. Its translation: CASRRDRGRNEQFF. The chain is built from TRBV7-9 and TRBJ2-1; TRBD1 agrees at 10 bases. J was trimmed by 6 bases and V by 6 bases; bases with no gene match: 5. The CDR3 runs 14 residues. Germline CDR1 and CDR2: SEHNR and FQNEAQ (reference sequence).

There are a few counts of this clone. This sequence joins TRBV5-1 and TRBJ2-5; D gene uncertain. Germline-derived CDR1 and CDR2 are SGHRS and YFSETQ. There are 11 residues in the CDR3. Deletions cut 4 bases from V and 1 base from J, with 2 bases between. The CDR3 DNA sequence: TGCGCCAGCAGCCTCCAAGAGACCCAGTACTTC. This encodes CASSLQETQYF.

This chain uses TRBV5-4 with TRBJ1-1; TRBD1 is a possible D gene (6 bases). The germline CDR1 and CDR2 sequences are SGHNT and YYREEE (reference sequence). V lost 3 bases and J 11 bases, leaving 26 bases between the germline ends. The CDR3 consists of 16 residues. Here the CDR3 DNA reads TGTGCCAGCAGCTCGCCGTTGGCAGGGGCCGGGGCTAGCGCTTTCTTT. Its translation is CASSSPLAGAGASAFF.

This clone has a handful of counts. The rearrangement uses TRBV11-2 and TRBJ1-5, with 8 positions matching TRBD1. The CDR3 has 14 residues. Germline V lookup: CDR1 SGHAT, CDR2 FQNNGV. The junction had 5 bases not matched to a gene; V was cut back by 5 bases and J by 5 bases. CDR3 coding DNA: TGTGCCAGCAGCGACAGGGGCTACGATCAGCCCCAGCATTTT. It specifies CASSDRGYDQPQHF.

The chain carries TRBV11-2 and TRBJ2-1, with D perhaps matching TRBD2 (5 bases). Germline CDR1 SGHAT, CDR2 FQNNGV. CDR3 length: 15 residues. V was shortened by 3 bases and J by 0 bases, with 9 bases between the two germline ends. The CDR3 loop reads CASSFRGLSYNEQFF. The CDR3 region has the DNA TGTGCCAGCAGCTTTCGGGGTCTCTCCTACAATGAGCAGTTCTTC. Full variable domain (outside the CDR3, taken from reference TRBV11-2 and TRBJ2-1): EAGVAQSPRYKIIEKRQSVAFWCNPISGHATLYWYQQILGQGPKLLIQFQNNGVVDDSQLPKDRFSAERLKGVDSTLKIQPAKLEDSAVYLCASSFRGLSYNEQFFGPGTRLTVL.

The table lists this clone with a few counts. The chain couples TRBV11-2 to TRBJ1-4; TRBD1 matches at 9 bases. Germline V CDR1 and CDR2: SGHAT, FQNNGV. The CDR3 totals 14 residues. The junction had 3 bases not matched to a gene; V was cut back by 5 bases and J by 5 bases. The CDR3 DNA is TGTGCCAGCAGCCGGGACAGGGCCAATGAAAAACTGTTTTTT. It specifies CASSRDRANEKLFF.

V is TRBV11-1 and J is TRBJ2-2; the match to TRBD1 covers 7 bases. Germline V gene sequence: CDR1 SGHAT, CDR2 FQDESV (reference sequence). This CDR3 contains 15 residues. With 6 bases clipped from V and 3 bases from J, the junction kept 7 bases outside the gene matches. The CDR3 is CASSRQGLDTGELFF. The DNA of the CDR3 is TGTGCCAGCAGTCGACAGGGCCTAGACACCGGGGAGCTGTTTTTT.

The genes are TRBV29-1 and TRBJ1-1; 7 bases map to TRBD1. J lost 1 base, V lost 7 bases, and 6 bases had no gene match. CDR1 is SQVTM and CDR2 is ANQGSEA in the germline V gene. The CDR3 sequence is 13 residues long. The CDR3 reads CSGTGTANTEAFF. CDR3 coding DNA: TGCAGCGGTACCGGGACAGCGAACACTGAAGCTTTCTTT.